These 9 T cell receptor beta chains were sequenced from one sample in a study of cytomegalovirus exposure and HLA in healthy donors. PCR primers comprised 60 Vbeta and 13 Jbeta primers. The data were produced by immunoSEQ multiplex PCR, yet TCRdb's version contains in-frame clones alone and is incomplete. The top ten clones hold roughly 2.7% of a sample with about 130,000 clones, 80% to 90% of them seen once. Input material: PBMCs. These receptors originate from a man aged 50 to 59 in good health and CMV-seronegative.

This clone appeared a few times. The CDR3 loop reads CATSGGQLYEQYF. CDR3 nucleotide sequence: TGTGCCACCAGCGGTGGACAACTCTACGAGCAGTACTTC. The chain couples TRBV15 to TRBJ2-7; D might be TRBD1 (5 bases). Trimming left V 5 bases short and J 3 bases short, with 11 bases between. The CDR3 covers 13 residues. Germline V gene data show CDR1 as LNHNV and CDR2 as YYDKDF (reference sequence). Drawing the rest from reference TRBV15 and TRBJ2-7, the complete variable domain is DAMVIQNPRYQVTQFGKPVTLSCSQTLNHNVMYWYQQKSSQAPKLLFHYYDKDFNNEADTPDNFQSRRPNTSFCFLDIRSPGLGDTAMYLCATSGGQLYEQYFGPGTRLTVT.

The chain links TRBV6-1 to TRBJ2-3; D possibly corresponds to TRBD1 (5 bases). Trimming took 7 bases from V and 5 from J, leaving 16 bases between them. CDR1 is MNHNS, CDR2 SASEGT, per germline. This CDR3 has 14 amino acids. In nucleotides, the CDR3 is TGTGCCAGCACCGAGACGACAGTAGGAGATACGCAGTATTTT. It codes for CASTETTVGDTQYF.

The rearrangement uses TRBV9 and TRBJ1-1; unclear D gene. The CDR3 spans 16 residues. Trimming removed 4 bases at V and 5 bases at J, with 21 bases between. Germline CDR1 and CDR2: SGDLS and YYNGEE. CDR3 amino acids: CASSQRGRVAVTEAFF. The CDR3 nucleotides read TGTGCCAGCAGCCAGCGTGGGAGGGTCGCGGTAACTGAAGCTTTCTTT.

The chain employs TRBV5-4 and TRBJ2-5; 8 bases line up with TRBD2. Germline values: CDR1 SGHNT, CDR2 YYREEE (reference sequence). The CDR3 loop spans 16 amino acids. The V gene end was trimmed by 3 bases and the J gene end by 6 bases; junction bases not matched to a gene: 13. DNA for the CDR3: TGTGCCAGCAGCTACTTCGGGGGGGGGCGTAAAAAGACCCAGTACTTC. This translates into CASSYFGGGRKKTQYF.

This chain connects TRBV11-2 to TRBJ2-7; D perhaps matches TRBD1 (6 bases). The V end lost 4 bases, the J end lost 4 bases, and 14 bases lay between the germline ends. CDR1 is SGHAT and CDR2 is FQNNGV in the germline V gene. CDR3 size: 14 residues. The CDR3 is CASSSWTDRYEQYF. For the CDR3, the DNA is TGTGCCAGCAGCTCATGGACAGATCGGTACGAGCAGTACTTC.

V usage is TRBV18 and J usage is TRBJ1-5; 7 bases line up with TRBD1. Germline assignment: CDR1 KGHSH and CDR2 LQKENI. V shed 3 bases and J 3 bases; nucleotides not matched to a gene: 5. The CDR3 length is 15 residues. CDR3: CASSPDRVYNQPQHF. The CDR3 DNA is TGTGCCAGCTCACCCGACAGGGTTTACAATCAGCCCCAGCATTTT.

The CDR3 is CASSQGTEAFF. DNA for the CDR3: TGTGCCAGCAGCCAGGGGACTGAAGCTTTCTTT. V is TRBV6-5 and J is TRBJ1-1; TRBD1 is a possible D gene (6 bases). Trimming took off 6 bases at V and 5 bases at J, with 7 bases between the two ends. This CDR3 contains 11 residues. The germline gives CDR1 MNHEY, CDR2 SVGAGI.

The chain is built from TRBV5-1 and TRBJ2-7, with D possibly being TRBD2 (6 bases). V was trimmed by 0 bases and J by 4 bases, leaving 20 bases between them. CDR1 SGHRS and CDR2 YFSETQ come from the germline V gene. This CDR3 comprises 17 residues. The CDR3 reads CASSLAADGGGGYEQYF. CDR3 bases: TGCGCCAGCAGCTTGGCTGCCGACGGGGGAGGTGGATACGAGCAGTACTTC.

The V call is TRBV6-5, the J call TRBJ2-6, with a weak D call TRBD1 (6 bases). Trimming took off 2 bases at V and 4 bases at J, with 12 bases between the two ends. This CDR3 contains 16 residues. Germline values: CDR1 MNHEY, CDR2 SVGAGI. CDR3 sequence (DNA): TGTGCCAGCAGTTACACTACAGGGCCCGGGGCCAACGTCCTGACTTTC. Translated: CASSYTTGPGANVLTF.